This is a list of T cell receptor beta chains from one sample in a study of human T cells and chemical hapten exposure. A single record per CDR3 protein comes from TCRdb applying MiXCR to the RACE reads. Here the sample spans about 190,000 distinct CDR3 sequences, around 25% being singletons. Sequencing was performed on whole blood, taken in connection with sensitization to the hapten diphenylcyclopropenone (DPC). The receptors originated from a woman aged 40 to 49 with alopecia areata. Some clones in this sample may be carry-over from other donors' samples. Both conserved end residues are part of each CDR3. The order of the fields is clone size, V gene, J gene, D gene, CDR3 DNA, CDR3 protein. The D gene is left open where the match is weak. Size tells how often a clone was seen (once, few, many) or the class of an expanded clone, and some rows leave it out.

clone_size: NA
v_call: TRBV28
j_call: TRBJ2-3
d_call: TRBD1
cdr3_nt: TGTGCCAGCAGTTTATTGCCCGGGACAGGGGACGCTACGCAGTATTTT
cdr3_aa: CASSLLPGTGDATQYF

clone_size: NA
v_call: TRBV6-4
j_call: TRBJ1-5
d_call: NA
cdr3_nt: TGTGCCAGCAGCCCAGCCGCGAATCAGCCCCAGCATTTT
cdr3_aa: CASSPAANQPQHF

clone_size: NA
v_call: TRBV5-6
j_call: TRBJ1-1
d_call: NA
cdr3_nt: TGTGCCAGCAGCTACGGGAACGAAGCTTTCTTT
cdr3_aa: CASSYGNEAFF

clone_size: few
v_call: TRBV20-1
j_call: TRBJ2-5
d_call: TRBD2
cdr3_nt: TGCAGTGCTCCTGATCCGCGGGGGGACCAAGAGACCCAGTACTTC
cdr3_aa: CSAPDPRGDQETQYF

clone_size: many
v_call: TRBV3-1
j_call: TRBJ2-3
d_call: NA
cdr3_nt: TGTGCCAGCAGCCAAGTGGGGCGGCGGACAGATACGCAGTATTTT
cdr3_aa: CASSQVGRRTDTQYF

clone_size: NA
v_call: TRBV10-3
j_call: TRBJ2-7
d_call: NA
cdr3_nt: TGTGCCATCAGTGAGGGATACGAGCAGTACTTC
cdr3_aa: CAISEGYEQYF

clone_size: NA
v_call: TRBV12-3/TRBV12-4
j_call: TRBJ2-3
d_call: NA
cdr3_nt: TGTGCCAGCGCGGTCCCGGGCACAGATACGCAGTATTTT
cdr3_aa: CASAVPGTDTQYF

clone_size: few
v_call: TRBV29-1
j_call: TRBJ2-1
d_call: NA
cdr3_nt: TGCAGCGTTGAAGATCGGGGGAGCTCCTACAATGAGCAGTTCTTC
cdr3_aa: CSVEDRGSSYNEQFF

clone_size: NA
v_call: TRBV20-1
j_call: TRBJ2-3
d_call: TRBD2
cdr3_nt: TGCAGTGCTTCCTTTCGAAGCGGGGAAACAGATACGCAGTATTTT
cdr3_aa: CSASFRSGETDTQYF

clone_size: NA
v_call: TRBV6-1
j_call: TRBJ1-4
d_call: NA
cdr3_nt: TGTGCCAGCAGTGAATGGAATGAAAAACTGTTTTTT
cdr3_aa: CASSEWNEKLFF

clone_size: NA
v_call: TRBV6-1
j_call: TRBJ2-7
d_call: NA
cdr3_nt: TGTGCCAGCAGTTTAGGATCCTACGAGCTGTACTTC
cdr3_aa: CASSLGSYELYF

clone_size: few
v_call: TRBV7-3
j_call: TRBJ2-7
d_call: NA
cdr3_nt: TGTGCCAGCAGTCCACAGGGGGGGGGCTACGAGCAGTACTTC
cdr3_aa: CASSPQGGGYEQYF

clone_size: many
v_call: TRBV5-1
j_call: TRBJ2-5
d_call: TRBD1
cdr3_nt: TGCGCCAGCAGCTACCAGGGGGCGGAAGAGACCCAGTACTTC
cdr3_aa: CASSYQGAEETQYF

clone_size: NA
v_call: TRBV28
j_call: TRBJ2-1
d_call: NA
cdr3_nt: TGTGCCAGCAGTACCCGGGGGGCGAGATCCTACAATGAGCAGTTCTTC
cdr3_aa: CASSTRGARSYNEQFF

clone_size: few
v_call: TRBV10-3
j_call: TRBJ2-1
d_call: TRBD2
cdr3_nt: TGTGCCATCAGTGAGACGCCTAGCGGGAGCAACAATGAGCAGTTCTTC
cdr3_aa: CAISETPSGSNNEQFF